One sample yielded the 17 T cell receptor beta chains listed below, sequenced in a study of cytomegalovirus exposure and HLA in healthy donors. PCR involved 60 Vbeta and 13 Jbeta primers. TCRdb's table, derived via immunoSEQ multiplex PCR, lists solely in-frame clones and lacks some. The table shows about 140,000 clones, with roughly three quarters occurring only once. The sample consisted of PBMCs. These receptors were obtained from a woman in her 30s in good health and CMV-seronegative.

The chain carries TRBV28 and TRBJ2-6; D possibly corresponds to TRBD1 (5 bases). Germline CDR1 reads MDHEN; CDR2 reads SYDVKM. Trimming stripped 4 bases from V and 2 bases from J, with 12 bases between. This CDR3 is 16 amino acids long. CDR3 in DNA: TGTGCCAGCAGTTCCCCCAGGGTCGCTGGGGCCAACGTCCTGACTTTC. Its protein product is CASSSPRVAGANVLTF.

The rearrangement joins TRBV9 to TRBJ2-3; 7 bases map to TRBD2. This CDR3 spans 14 amino acids. Germline-derived CDR1 and CDR2 are SGDLS and YYNGEE. With 1 base clipped from V and 6 bases from J, the junction kept 5 bases outside the gene matches. CDR3 DNA sequence: TGTGCCAGCAGCGTACGAAGCGGGGAGGATACGCAGTATTTT. It yields the protein CASSVRSGEDTQYF. Based on the CDR3 plus reference TRBV9 and TRBJ2-3, the full variable domain is DSGVTQTPKHLITATGQRVTLRCSPRSGDLSVYWYQQSLDQGLQFLIQYYNGEERAKGNILERFSAQQFPDLHSELNLSSLELGDSALYFCASSVRSGEDTQYFGPGTRLTVL.

The chain is built from TRBV7-6 and TRBJ2-2; D not certain. Germline V gives CDR1 SGHVS, CDR2 FNYEAQ. V lost 4 bases to trimming and J lost 7 bases, with 4 bases between them. There are 11 residues in the CDR3. The CDR3 sequence is CASSYYGELFF. Written as DNA, the CDR3 is TGTGCCAGCAGCTATTACGGGGAGCTGTTTTTT.

The chain uses TRBV11-3 and TRBJ2-3; 12 nucleotides line up with TRBD2. CDR3 length: 17 amino acids. Germline CDR1 is SGHNT and CDR2 is YENEEA. The V segment lost 1 base and the J segment 1 base; nucleotides outside the gene matches: 3. The CDR3 protein is CASSLAASGGGTDTQYF. CDR3 coding DNA: TGTGCCAGCAGCTTAGCCGCTAGCGGGGGGGGCACAGATACGCAGTATTTT. The variable domain in full, with the rest retrieved from reference TRBV11-3 and TRBJ2-3, is EAGVVQSPRYKIIEKKQPVAFWCNPISGHNTLYWYLQNLGQGPELLIRYENEEAVDDSQLPKDRFSAERLKGVDSTLKIQPAELGDSAVYLCASSLAASGGGTDTQYFGPGTRLTVL.

The chain employs TRBV5-1 and TRBJ2-3; D not certain. CDR1 is SGHRS, CDR2 YFSETQ, per germline. Trimming pared 2 bases from V and 8 bases from J, leaving 12 bases between. The CDR3 sequence is 13 residues long. CDR3 bases: TGCGCCAGCAGCTTCGAGGCCGACGGTACGCAGTATTTT. Encoded protein: CASSFEADGTQYF.

J is TRBJ1-2 and V is TRBV5-4; TRBD1 agrees at 10 bases. Germline assignment: CDR1 SGHNT and CDR2 YYREEE (reference sequence). The V segment lost 4 bases and the J segment 6 bases; nucleotides outside the gene matches: 9. CDR3 length: 15 amino acids. CDR3 DNA: TGTGCCAGCAGCCTGACCGGGACAGGGGCCCATGGCTACACCTTC. Residues: CASSLTGTGAHGYTF.

The rearrangement links TRBV28 to TRBJ1-4; D is possibly TRBD1 (6 bases). The CDR3 has 16 residues. From germline, CDR1 is MDHEN and CDR2 SYDVKM. V was trimmed by 4 bases and J by 3 bases, leaving 15 bases between them. CDR3: CASSSNTGLSNEKLFF. CDR3 coding DNA: TGTGCCAGCAGTTCAAACACAGGGTTATCTAATGAAAAACTGTTTTTT. The full variable domain, in which reference TRBV28 and TRBJ1-4 provide the parts outside the CDR3, is DVKVTQSSRYLVKRTGEKVFLECVQDMDHENMFWYRQDPGLGLRLIYFSYDVKMKEKGDIPEGYSVSREKKERFSLILESASTNQTSMYLCASSSNTGLSNEKLFFGSGTQLSVL.

This clone was counted only a few times. The chain joins TRBV11-2 to TRBJ1-1; no reliable D call. With 5 bases removed from V and 3 bases from J, the gap between germline ends came to 16 bases. Germline V CDR1 and CDR2: SGHAT, FQNNGV. The CDR3 extends over 15 amino acids. CDR3 amino acids: CASSPHLRMDTEAFF. In DNA, the CDR3 is TGTGCCAGCAGCCCGCACCTGCGAATGGACACTGAAGCTTTCTTT.

The chain couples TRBV19 to TRBJ1-1, with TRBD1 identical over 11 bases. The CDR3 totals 14 residues. Germline values: CDR1 LNHDA, CDR2 SQIVND (reference sequence). Unmatched junction bases numbered 7, after V lost 3 bases and J lost 10 bases. For the CDR3, the DNA is TGTGCCAGTAGTATCCAGGGACAGGGGGATCGAGCTTTCTTT. Translation gives CASSIQGQGDRAFF.

The chain has TRBV2 and TRBJ2-1; D may be TRBD2 (7 bases). The CDR3 contains 17 residues. Trimming left V 7 bases short and J 5 bases short, with 24 bases between. Per germline, CDR1 SNHLY and CDR2 FYNNEI. This CDR3 is CASIRRWGGALNNEQFF. The CDR3 nucleotides are TGTGCCAGCATAAGGCGGTGGGGGGGGGCTCTCAACAATGAGCAGTTCTTC.

V is TRBV5-4 and J is TRBJ2-5; D remains ambiguous. Trimming removed 4 bases at V and 1 base at J, with 17 bases between. The CDR3 covers 16 residues. Per germline, CDR1 SGHNT and CDR2 YYREEE (reference sequence). CDR3 nucleotides: TGTGCCAGCAGCAGTGCTGCCTTGGGCCGCCAAGAGACCCAGTACTTC. Protein sequence: CASSSAALGRQETQYF.

The J gene is TRBJ1-1, the V gene TRBV28; 10 bases are a match to TRBD1. CDR1 and CDR2 from the germline V gene are MDHEN and SYDVKM. The CDR3 consists of 15 residues. The V segment lost 1 base and the J segment 5 bases; nucleotides outside the gene matches: 4. This chain's CDR3 is CASSLSTGGWTEAFF. DNA of the CDR3: TGTGCCAGCAGTTTATCGACAGGGGGCTGGACTGAAGCTTTCTTT.

The chain employs TRBV28 and TRBJ2-3, with 11 bases matching TRBD2. The CDR3 contains 16 residues. The trim removed 3 bases at V and 1 base at J, leaving 3 bases unmatched. Germline V gene lookup returns CDR1 MDHEN and CDR2 SYDVKM. The DNA of the CDR3 is TGTGCCAGCAGTTTGGGGACTAGCGGCCGCACAGATACGCAGTATTTT. Translation gives CASSLGTSGRTDTQYF.

In this sample, this clone turned up once. The chain has TRBV5-1 and TRBJ2-3; 9 bases line up with TRBD1. The CDR3 has 15 amino acids. The germline V gene has CDR1 SGHRS and CDR2 YFSETQ. The V segment lost 1 base and the J segment 3 bases; nucleotides outside the gene matches: 3. The CDR3 DNA sequence: TGCGCCAGCAGCTTGCTCGGACAGGGGACAGATACGCAGTATTTT. As protein: CASSLLGQGTDTQYF.

The chain uses TRBV7-9 and TRBJ2-3; maybe TRBD2 (6 bases). In germline, CDR1 is SEHNR, CDR2 FQNEAQ (reference sequence). CDR3 length: 16 amino acids. V gave up 5 bases and J gave up 1 base, with 16 bases separating them. The CDR3 loop is CASSTAPGTRTDTQYF. The CDR3 DNA is TGTGCCAGCAGCACTGCCCCCGGGACTCGCACAGATACGCAGTATTTT.

The chain carries TRBV6-1 and TRBJ2-2; D is perhaps TRBD1 (6 bases). The CDR3 has 17 residues. CDR1 and CDR2 (germline): MNHNS, SASEGT. Trimming pared 3 bases from V and 3 bases from J, leaving 17 bases between. The CDR3 sequence: CASSENPGVWDTGELFF. The CDR3 DNA reads TGTGCCAGCAGTGAGAATCCAGGGGTTTGGGACACCGGGGAGCTGTTTTTT.

This clone came up a few times. For the CDR3, the DNA is TGTGCCAGCAGCCCGGGGGGTAATCAGCCCCAGCATTTT. Its translation: CASSPGGNQPQHF. The J gene is TRBJ1-5, the V gene TRBV7-2; TRBD1 is a possible D gene (5 bases). Deletions cut 5 bases from V and 4 bases from J, with 9 bases between. The CDR3 contains 13 residues. Per germline, CDR1 SGHTA and CDR2 FQGNSA.